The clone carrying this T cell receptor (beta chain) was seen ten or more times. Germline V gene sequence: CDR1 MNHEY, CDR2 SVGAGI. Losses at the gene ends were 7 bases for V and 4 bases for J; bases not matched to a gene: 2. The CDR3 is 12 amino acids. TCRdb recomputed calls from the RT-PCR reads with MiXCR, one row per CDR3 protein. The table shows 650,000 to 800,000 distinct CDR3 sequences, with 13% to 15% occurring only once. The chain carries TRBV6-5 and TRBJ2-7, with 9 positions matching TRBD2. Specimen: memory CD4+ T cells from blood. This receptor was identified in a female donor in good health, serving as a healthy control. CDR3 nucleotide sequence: TGTGCCAGCAATAGCGGGAGTTACGAGCAGTACTTC. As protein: CASNSGSYEQYF.